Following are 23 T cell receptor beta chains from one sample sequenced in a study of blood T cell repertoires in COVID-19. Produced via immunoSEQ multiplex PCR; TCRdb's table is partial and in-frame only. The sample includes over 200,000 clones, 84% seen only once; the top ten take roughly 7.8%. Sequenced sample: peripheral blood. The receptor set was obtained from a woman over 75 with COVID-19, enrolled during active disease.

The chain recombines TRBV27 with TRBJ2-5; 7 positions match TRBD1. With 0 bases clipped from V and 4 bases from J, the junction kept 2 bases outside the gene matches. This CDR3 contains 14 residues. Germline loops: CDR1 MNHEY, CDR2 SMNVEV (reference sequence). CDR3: CASSLSRGRETQYF. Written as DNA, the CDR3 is TGTGCCAGCAGTTTATCGAGGGGGCGAGAGACCCAGTACTTC.

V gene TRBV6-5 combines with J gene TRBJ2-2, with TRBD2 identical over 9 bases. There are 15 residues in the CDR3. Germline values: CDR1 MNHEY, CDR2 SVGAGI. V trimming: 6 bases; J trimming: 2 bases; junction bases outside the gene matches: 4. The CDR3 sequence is CASRRGTSNTGELFF. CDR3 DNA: TGTGCCAGCAGGAGGGGGACTAGCAACACCGGGGAGCTGTTTTTT.

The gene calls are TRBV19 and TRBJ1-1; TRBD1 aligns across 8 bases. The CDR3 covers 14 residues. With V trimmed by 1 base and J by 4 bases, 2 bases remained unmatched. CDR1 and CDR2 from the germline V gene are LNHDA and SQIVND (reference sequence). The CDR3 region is CASSIGQGSTEAFF. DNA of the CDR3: TGTGCCAGTAGTATAGGACAGGGGTCCACTGAAGCTTTCTTT.

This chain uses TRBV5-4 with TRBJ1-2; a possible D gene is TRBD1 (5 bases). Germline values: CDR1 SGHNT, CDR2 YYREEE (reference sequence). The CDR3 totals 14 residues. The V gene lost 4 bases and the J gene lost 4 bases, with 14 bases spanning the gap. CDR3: CASSTALRGYGYTF. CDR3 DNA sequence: TGTGCCAGCAGCACGGCACTAAGGGGCTATGGCTACACCTTC.

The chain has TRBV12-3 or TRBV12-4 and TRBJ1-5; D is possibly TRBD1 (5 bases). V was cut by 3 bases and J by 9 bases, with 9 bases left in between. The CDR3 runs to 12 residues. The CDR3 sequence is CASSLWRGPQHF. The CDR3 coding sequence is TGTGCCAGCAGTTTGTGGAGGGGGCCCCAGCATTTT.

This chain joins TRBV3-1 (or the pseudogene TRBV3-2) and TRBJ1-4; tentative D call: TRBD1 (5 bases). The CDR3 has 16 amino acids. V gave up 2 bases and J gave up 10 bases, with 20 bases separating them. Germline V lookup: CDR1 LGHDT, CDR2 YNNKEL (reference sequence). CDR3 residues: CASSQRGGGEWGKLFF. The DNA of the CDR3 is TGTGCCAGCAGCCAAAGGGGTGGCGGGGAATGGGGAAAACTGTTTTTT.

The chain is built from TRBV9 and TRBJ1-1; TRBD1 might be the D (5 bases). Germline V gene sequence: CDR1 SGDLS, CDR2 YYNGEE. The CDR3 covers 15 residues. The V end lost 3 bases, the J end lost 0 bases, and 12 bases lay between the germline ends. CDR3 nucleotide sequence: TGTGCCAGCAGCGGGGGAGGGGACCTGAACACTGAAGCTTTCTTT. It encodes CASSGGGDLNTEAFF. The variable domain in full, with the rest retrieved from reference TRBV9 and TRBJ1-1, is DSGVTQTPKHLITATGQRVTLRCSPRSGDLSVYWYQQSLDQGLQFLIQYYNGEERAKGNILERFSAQQFPDLHSELNLSSLELGDSALYFCASSGGGDLNTEAFFGQGTRLTVV.

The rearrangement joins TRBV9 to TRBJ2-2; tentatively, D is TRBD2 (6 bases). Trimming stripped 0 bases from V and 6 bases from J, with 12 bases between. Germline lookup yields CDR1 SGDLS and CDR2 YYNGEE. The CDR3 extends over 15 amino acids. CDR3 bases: TGTGCCAGCAGCGTAGCTGGAGGGGATGCCGGGGAGCTGTTTTTT. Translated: CASSVAGGDAGELFF.

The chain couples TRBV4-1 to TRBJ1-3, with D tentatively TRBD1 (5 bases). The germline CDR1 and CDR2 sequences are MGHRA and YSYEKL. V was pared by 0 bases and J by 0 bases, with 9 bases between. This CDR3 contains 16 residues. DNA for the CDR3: TGCGCCAGCAGCCAAGAGGAAAGGGGCTCTGGAAACACCATATATTTT. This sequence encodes CASSQEERGSGNTIYF.

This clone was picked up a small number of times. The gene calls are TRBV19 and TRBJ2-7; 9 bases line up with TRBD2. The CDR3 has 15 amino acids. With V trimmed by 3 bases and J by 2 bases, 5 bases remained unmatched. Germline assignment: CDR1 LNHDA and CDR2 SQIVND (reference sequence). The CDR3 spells CASSITASGTYEQYF. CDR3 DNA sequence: TGTGCCAGTAGTATTACGGCTAGCGGGACCTACGAGCAGTACTTC.

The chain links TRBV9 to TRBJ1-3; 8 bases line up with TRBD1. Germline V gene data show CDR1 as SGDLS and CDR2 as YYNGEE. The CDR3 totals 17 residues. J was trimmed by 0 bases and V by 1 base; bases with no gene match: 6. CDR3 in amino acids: CASSVRGDRFSGNTIYF. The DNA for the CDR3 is TGTGCCAGCAGCGTAAGGGGGGACAGGTTCTCTGGAAACACCATATATTTT.

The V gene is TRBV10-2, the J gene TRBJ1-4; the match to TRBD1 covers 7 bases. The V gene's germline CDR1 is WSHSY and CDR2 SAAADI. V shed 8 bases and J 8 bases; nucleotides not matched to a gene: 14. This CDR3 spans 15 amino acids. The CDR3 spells CASRQSGGLMEKLFF. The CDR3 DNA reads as TGCGCCAGCCGCCAGTCAGGGGGGCTGATGGAAAAACTGTTTTTT.

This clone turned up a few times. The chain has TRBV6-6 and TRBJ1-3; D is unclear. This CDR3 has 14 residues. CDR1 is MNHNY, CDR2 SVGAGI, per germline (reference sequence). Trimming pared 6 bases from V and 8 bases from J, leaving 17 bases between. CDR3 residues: CASSTRGGRDTIYF. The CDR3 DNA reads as TGTGCCAGCAGCACCCGAGGCGGCCGGGACACCATATATTTT.

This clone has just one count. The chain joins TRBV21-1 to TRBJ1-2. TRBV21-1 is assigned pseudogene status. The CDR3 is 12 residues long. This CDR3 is CASLGSLDGYTF. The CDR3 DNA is TGTGCCAGCTTGGGTAGTCTAGATGGCTACACCTTC.

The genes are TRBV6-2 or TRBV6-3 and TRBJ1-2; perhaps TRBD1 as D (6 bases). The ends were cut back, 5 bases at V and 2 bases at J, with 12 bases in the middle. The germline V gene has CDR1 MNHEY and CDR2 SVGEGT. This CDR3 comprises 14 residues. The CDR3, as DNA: TGTGCCAGCAGTGTCACAGGGCCCAACTATGGCTACACCTTC. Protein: CASSVTGPNYGYTF.

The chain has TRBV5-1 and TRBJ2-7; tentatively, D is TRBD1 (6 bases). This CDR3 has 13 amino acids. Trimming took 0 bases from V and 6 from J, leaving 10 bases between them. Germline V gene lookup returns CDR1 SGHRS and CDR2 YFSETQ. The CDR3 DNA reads TGCGCCAGCAGCTTGGACAGGGAAGGCGAGCAGTACTTC. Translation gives CASSLDREGEQYF.

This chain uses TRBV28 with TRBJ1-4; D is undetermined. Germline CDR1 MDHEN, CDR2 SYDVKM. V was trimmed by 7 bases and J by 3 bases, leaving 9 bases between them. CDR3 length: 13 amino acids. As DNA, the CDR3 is TGTGCCAGCACGGACGGGGCTAATGAAAAACTGTTTTTT. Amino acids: CASTDGANEKLFF. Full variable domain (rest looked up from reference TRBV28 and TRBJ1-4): DVKVTQSSRYLVKRTGEKVFLECVQDMDHENMFWYRQDPGLGLRLIYFSYDVKMKEKGDIPEGYSVSREKKERFSLILESASTNQTSMYLCASTDGANEKLFFGSGTQLSVL.

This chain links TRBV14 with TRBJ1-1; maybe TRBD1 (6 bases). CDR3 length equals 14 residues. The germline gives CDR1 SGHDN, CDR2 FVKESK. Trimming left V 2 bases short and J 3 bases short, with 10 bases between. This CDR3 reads CASSQTRGYTEAFF. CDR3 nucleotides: TGTGCCAGCAGCCAAACAAGGGGGTACACTGAAGCTTTCTTT. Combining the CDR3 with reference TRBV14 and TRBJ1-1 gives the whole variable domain EAGVTQFPSHSVIEKGQTVTLRCDPISGHDNLYWYRRVMGKEIKFLLHFVKESKQDESGMPNNRFLAERTGGTYSTLKVQPAELEDSGVYFCASSQTRGYTEAFFGQGTRLTVV.

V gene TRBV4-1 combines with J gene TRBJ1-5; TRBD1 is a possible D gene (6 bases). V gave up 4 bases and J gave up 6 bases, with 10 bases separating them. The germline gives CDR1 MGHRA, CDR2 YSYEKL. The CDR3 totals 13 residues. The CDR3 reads CASSREGVQPQHF. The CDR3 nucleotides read TGCGCCAGCAGCCGGGAGGGGGTTCAGCCCCAGCATTTT.

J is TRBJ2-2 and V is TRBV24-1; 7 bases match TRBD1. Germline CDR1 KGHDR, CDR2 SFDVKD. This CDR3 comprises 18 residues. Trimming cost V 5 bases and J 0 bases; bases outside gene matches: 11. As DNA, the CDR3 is TGTGCCACCAGTGGTTCCACTCGAGGGGGCCCGAACACCGGGGAGCTGTTTTTT. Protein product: CATSGSTRGGPNTGELFF.

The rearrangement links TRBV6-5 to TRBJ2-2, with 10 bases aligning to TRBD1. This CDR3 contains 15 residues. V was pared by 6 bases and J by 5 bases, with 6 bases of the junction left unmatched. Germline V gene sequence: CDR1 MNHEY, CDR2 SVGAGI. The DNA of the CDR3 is TGTGCCAGCAGCCTTGGGACAGGGGCTACCGGGGAGCTGTTTTTT. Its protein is CASSLGTGATGELFF.

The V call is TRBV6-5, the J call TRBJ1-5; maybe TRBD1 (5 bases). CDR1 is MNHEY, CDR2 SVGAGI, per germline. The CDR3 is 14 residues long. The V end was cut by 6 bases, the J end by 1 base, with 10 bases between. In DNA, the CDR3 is TGTGCCAGCAGCCTACGGGGGAGCAATCAGCCCCAGCATTTT. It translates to CASSLRGSNQPQHF.

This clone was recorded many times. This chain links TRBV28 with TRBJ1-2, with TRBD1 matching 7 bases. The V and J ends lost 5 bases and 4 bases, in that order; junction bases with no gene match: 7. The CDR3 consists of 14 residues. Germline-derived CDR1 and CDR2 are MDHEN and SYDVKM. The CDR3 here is CASSAQGVIYGYTF. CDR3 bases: TGTGCCAGCAGTGCCCAGGGGGTTATCTATGGCTACACCTTC.